One sample yielded the 20 T cell receptor beta chains listed below, sequenced in a study of shared clonotypes between healthy human individuals. Assay: immunoSEQ multiplex PCR; the TCRdb copy retains only in-frame clones and omits some. The table shows about 1.5 million clones, with approximately 98% occurring only once. The material sequenced was naive CD4+ T cells sorted from blood. Subset indicated: CD45RA+ positively selected. The receptors were gathered from a man aged 25 to 40 in good health.

V gene TRBV7-9 combines with J gene TRBJ2-3, with 14 nucleotides matching TRBD2. Germline CDR1 SEHNR, CDR2 FQNEAQ (reference sequence). The CDR3 covers 17 residues. V was pared by 5 bases and J by 2 bases, with 6 bases of the junction left unmatched. CDR3 residues: CASSRTSGRTDTDTQYF. CDR3 bases: TGTGCCAGCAGCCGGACTAGCGGGAGGACCGACACAGATACGCAGTATTTT.

In nucleotides, the CDR3 is TGTGCCAGCAGTCCACCGATATCCGGGCTGGGCTCCTACGAGCAGTACTTC. It codes for CASSPPISGLGSYEQYF. The chain combines TRBV28 with TRBJ2-7; D is unclear. V dropped 5 bases and J dropped 0 bases, with 20 bases sitting between them. Germline CDR1 is MDHEN and CDR2 is SYDVKM. This CDR3 is built from 17 residues.

The chain employs TRBV5-1 and TRBJ1-2, with D uncertain. The CDR3 is 14 amino acids. Germline V gene sequence: CDR1 SGHRS, CDR2 YFSETQ. Trimming left V 6 bases short and J 4 bases short, with 16 bases between. The CDR3 DNA reads as TGCGCCAGCAACATTGGGGAGTCTGGCTATGGCTACACCTTC. Its translation is CASNIGESGYGYTF.

This rearrangement joins TRBV19 to TRBJ1-5; no firm D call. This CDR3 spans 13 amino acids. The V gene's germline CDR1 is LNHDA and CDR2 SQIVND (reference sequence). V gave up 3 bases and J gave up 6 bases, with 9 bases separating them. The chain's CDR3 is CASSILMGQPQHF. The CDR3 bases are TGTGCCAGTAGTATCTTGATGGGTCAGCCCCAGCATTTT.

V gene TRBV27 combines with J gene TRBJ2-6; D ambiguous. The CDR3 is 17 amino acids. V lost 1 base, J lost 4 bases, and 14 bases lay in between. Germline CDR1 is MNHEY and CDR2 is SMNVEV (reference sequence). The CDR3 spells CASSLLSGFSGANVLTF. In DNA form, the CDR3 reads TGTGCCAGCAGTTTATTGTCCGGTTTCTCGGGGGCCAACGTCCTGACTTTC. Variable domain in full (rest from reference TRBV27 and TRBJ2-6): EAQVTQNPRYLITVTGKKLTVTCSQNMNHEYMSWYRQDPGLGLRQIYYSMNVEVTDKGDVPEGYKVSRKEKRNFPLILESPSPNQTSLYFCASSLLSGFSGANVLTFGAGSRLTVL.

The rearrangement uses TRBV6-5 and TRBJ1-1; D is ambiguous. The V end was cut by 7 bases, the J end by 1 base, with 16 bases between. The CDR3 contains 15 residues. The germline CDR1 and CDR2 sequences are MNHEY and SVGAGI. The CDR3 region is CASKRVGRPNTEAFF. In DNA form, the CDR3 reads TGTGCCAGCAAGAGGGTGGGCAGGCCGAACACTGAAGCTTTCTTT.

CDR3 loop: CASFNDPSAAFF. CDR3 nucleotide sequence: TGTGCCAGCTTTAACGATCCTTCGGCAGCTTTCTTT. The chain couples TRBV2 to TRBJ1-1; no definite D call. The CDR3 consists of 12 residues. Trimming stripped 8 bases from V and 10 bases from J, with 17 bases between. Germline V gene data show CDR1 as SNHLY and CDR2 as FYNNEI.

This clone has just one count. This sequence joins TRBV28 and TRBJ2-7; either TRBD1 or TRBD2 may supply D (5 bases each). The CDR3 sequence is 15 residues long. The V gene's germline CDR1 is MDHEN and CDR2 SYDVKM. Deletions cut 7 bases from V and 6 bases from J, with 22 bases between. The CDR3, as DNA: TGTGCCAGCACCTCTTTGGGGACCCTTGGTCGCGAGCAGTACTTC. It translates to CASTSLGTLGREQYF.

The chain combines TRBV18 with TRBJ2-4; D call uncertain. The length of the CDR3 is 17 residues. Germline V gene lookup returns CDR1 KGHSH and CDR2 LQKENI. V lost 3 bases and J lost 0, with 15 bases in between. The CDR3 region is CASSPRFGELAKNIQYF. CDR3 nucleotides: TGTGCCAGCTCACCGAGGTTTGGAGAGTTAGCCAAAAACATTCAGTACTTC.

This clone was seen a single time. Mismatch with germline at one junction end may stem from a read error. The J gene is TRBJ2-7, the V gene TRBV7-2; tentative D call: TRBD2 (5 bases). The CDR3 sequence is 14 residues long. Germline values: CDR1 SGHTA, CDR2 FQGNSA. The CDR3 sequence is CASSLEVHMDSWDF. The DNA of the CDR3 is TGTGCCAGCAGCTTAGAAGTGCACATGGACTCTTGGGACTTC.

The chain carries TRBV19 and TRBJ1-5; unclear D gene. The CDR3 totals 15 residues. The germline CDR1 and CDR2 sequences are LNHDA and SQIVND (reference sequence). V was cut by 1 base and J by 4 bases, with 11 bases left in between. As DNA, the CDR3 is TGTGCCAGTAGTATAGGGGCTCAGAGGAATCAGCCCCAGCATTTT. This translates into CASSIGAQRNQPQHF.

This chain uses TRBV12-5 with TRBJ2-3; 7 nucleotides agree with TRBD2. With 0 bases clipped from V and 2 bases from J, the junction kept 5 bases outside the gene matches. Germline-derived CDR1 and CDR2 are LGHNT and FRNRAP. The CDR3 covers 16 residues. CDR3 amino acids: CASGLVAGPSTDTQYF. CDR3 DNA: TGTGCTAGTGGTTTGGTAGCGGGACCTTCCACAGATACGCAGTATTTT.

The rearrangement links TRBV12-5 to TRBJ1-2; no definite D call. CDR1 is LGHNT and CDR2 is FRNRAP in the germline V gene. V lost 6 bases and J lost 2, with 10 bases in between. CDR3 length: 13 residues. In nucleotides, the CDR3 is TGTGCTAGTGGCCCCACAAGGAACTATGGCTACACCTTC. Translated, it gives CASGPTRNYGYTF.

The rearrangement links TRBV7-2 to TRBJ2-5, with D tentatively TRBD1 (6 bases). Germline lookup yields CDR1 SGHTA and CDR2 FQGNSA. CDR3 length equals 14 residues. Trimming took 3 bases from V and 2 from J, leaving 10 bases between them. The CDR3 loop reads CASSFGQSQETQYF. The CDR3 nucleotides read TGTGCCAGCAGCTTCGGACAGTCTCAAGAGACCCAGTACTTC. Based on the CDR3 plus reference TRBV7-2 and TRBJ2-5, the full variable domain is GAGVSQSPSNKVTEKGKDVELRCDPISGHTALYWYRQSLGQGLEFLIYFQGNSAPDKSGLPSDRFSAERTGGSVSTLTIQRTQQEDSAVYLCASSFGQSQETQYFGPGTRLLVL.

The chain employs TRBV5-5 and TRBJ1-3; D gene ambiguous. CDR1 is SGHKS and CDR2 is YYEKEE in the germline V gene (reference sequence). V shed 2 bases and J shed 3 bases, with 9 bases lying between them. The CDR3 runs 14 residues. CDR3 amino acids: CASSFEGYGNTIYF. As DNA, the CDR3 is TGTGCCAGCAGCTTTGAGGGATATGGAAACACCATATATTTT.

The V and J genes are TRBV27 and TRBJ2-7, with no clear D. Germline loops: CDR1 MNHEY, CDR2 SMNVEV (reference sequence). V dropped 6 bases and J dropped 3 bases, with 15 bases sitting between them. The CDR3 is 14 amino acids. The CDR3 bases are TGTGCCAGCAGCAGACTGGTCAATGACTACGAGCAGTACTTC. Translating gives CASSRLVNDYEQYF.

The rearrangement joins TRBV7-9 to TRBJ2-4; D unclear. This CDR3 comprises 13 residues. Trimming left V 2 bases short and J 0 bases short, with 2 bases between. The germline gives CDR1 SEHNR, CDR2 FQNEAQ (reference sequence). CDR3 region: CASSLPAKNIQYF. In nucleotides, the CDR3 is TGTGCCAGCAGCTTACCAGCCAAAAACATTCAGTACTTC.

The chain recombines TRBV10-1 with TRBJ2-5; 7 bases agree with TRBD2. This CDR3 spans 13 amino acids. From germline, CDR1 is WNHNN and CDR2 SYGVQD (reference sequence). The V and J ends lost 6 bases and 6 bases, in that order; junction bases with no gene match: 7. The CDR3 DNA reads TGCGCCAGCAGAAACGCGGGAGAAAAGACCCAGTACTTC. This codes for CASRNAGEKTQYF.

This sequence joins TRBV2 and TRBJ2-1, with D uncertain. The V gene's germline CDR1 is SNHLY and CDR2 FYNNEI. This CDR3 comprises 12 residues. The ends were cut back, 0 bases at V and 5 bases at J, with 2 bases in the middle. CDR3 sequence (DNA): TGTGCCAGCAGTGAAGCGCACAATGAGCAGTTCTTC. This translates into CASSEAHNEQFF. The variable domain in full, with the rest retrieved from reference TRBV2 and TRBJ2-1, is EPEVTQTPSHQVTQMGQEVILRCVPISNHLYFYWYRQILGQKVEFLVSFYNNEISEKSEIFDDQFSVERPDGSNFTLKIRSTKLEDSAMYFCASSEAHNEQFFGPGTRLTVL.

Only a few counts were recorded for this clone. In DNA form, the CDR3 reads TGTGCCAGCAGCCAACTATTGGGAACCTACAATGAGCAGTTCTTC. It codes for CASSQLLGTYNEQFF. The chain recombines TRBV16 with TRBJ2-1, with D uncertain. The CDR3 is 15 amino acids. Germline values: CDR1 KGHSY, CDR2 FQNENV. V lost 2 bases to trimming and J lost 2 bases, with 10 bases between them.